This TCR beta chain came from a study of blood T cell repertoires in COVID-19. Looking at the study overall: Collection of acute and convalescent COVID-19 samples took place in the United States, Italy and Spain. T cells, B-cell-depleted T cells, or PBMCs provided the cDNA or gDNA that served as material.

This CDR3 has 15 amino acids. The V end lost 1 base, the J end lost 5 bases, and 13 bases lay between the germline ends. Germline V CDR1 and CDR2: MNHEY, SVGEGT. Assay: immunoSEQ multiplex PCR; the TCRdb copy retains only in-frame clones and omits some. The sample yields around 19,000 clones, 87% seen once. This clonotype was obtained from a human donor in a cohort sampled during active COVID-19. This chain uses TRBV6-2 or TRBV6-3 with TRBJ2-3; no clear D gene. The material sequenced was peripheral blood. CDR3 DNA sequence: TGTGCCAGCAGTTACTTCGAGCCCCGAGGAGATACGCAGTATTTT. Protein sequence: CASSYFEPRGDTQYF.